Following are 29 T cell receptor beta chains from one sample sequenced in a study of glioma-infiltrating T cells after dendritic cell vaccination. Documented time point: after dendritic cell vaccination, including at tumor progression/relapse. TCRdb keeps only in-frame clones here, not all; method: immunoSEQ multiplex PCR. The sample has 65,000 to 80,000 clones; roughly 91% are singletons. The sequencing here drew on blood, taken after dendritic cell vaccination. All receptors derive from a human donor with glioblastoma.

V gene TRBV12-5 combines with J gene TRBJ1-5, with TRBD1 matching 7 bases. From germline, CDR1 is LGHNT and CDR2 FRNRAP. CDR3 length: 14 amino acids. J gave up 5 bases and V 4 bases, and 5 bases lay outside the gene matches. CDR3 coding DNA: TGTGCTAGTGGTTCGGGACAGCATGATCAGCCCCAGCATTTT. As protein: CASGSGQHDQPQHF.

V is TRBV7-2 and J is TRBJ2-7; TRBD2 matches at 11 bases. CDR3 length: 14 amino acids. After removal of 3 bases from V and 6 bases from J, the junction contained 4 bases not matched to a gene. Germline V gene data show CDR1 as SGHTA and CDR2 as FQGNSA. Here the CDR3 reads CASSFIAGGGEQYF. The CDR3 bases are TGTGCCAGCAGCTTCATAGCGGGAGGGGGCGAGCAGTACTTC. The full variable domain, with the rest looked up from reference TRBV7-2 and TRBJ2-7, is GAGVSQSPSNKVTEKGKDVELRCDPISGHTALYWYRQSLGQGLEFLIYFQGNSAPDKSGLPSDRFSAERTGGSVSTLTIQRTQQEDSAVYLCASSFIAGGGEQYFGPGTRLTVT.

This chain links TRBV10-3 with TRBJ2-1; D might be TRBD1 (5 bases). In germline, CDR1 is ENHRY, CDR2 SYGVKD. This CDR3 has 13 residues. Trimming cost V 9 bases and J 6 bases, with 15 bases left between them. Here the CDR3 reads CAMALEGANEQFF. The CDR3, as DNA: TGTGCCATGGCTCTCGAAGGGGCCAATGAGCAGTTCTTC.

This clone occurred once. The chain employs TRBV7-2 and TRBJ2-5; tentative D call: TRBD2 (5 bases). The germline gives CDR1 SGHTA, CDR2 FQGNSA. Trimming shortened V by 4 bases and J by 7 bases, and 10 bases separated the two germline ends. This CDR3 has 12 amino acids. The CDR3 nucleotides are TGTGCCAGCAGCTCTGGACTGGTGACCCAGTACTTC. Amino acid sequence: CASSSGLVTQYF.

The V call is TRBV6-6, the J call TRBJ2-7; perhaps TRBD1 as D (6 bases). CDR1 is MNHNY and CDR2 is SVGAGI in the germline V gene (reference sequence). V lost 0 bases and J lost 4, with 13 bases in between. The length of the CDR3 is 15 residues. This chain's CDR3 is CASSYSRGGGYEQYF. The DNA of the CDR3 is TGTGCCAGCAGTTACTCGAGAGGGGGTGGGTACGAGCAGTACTTC.

The chain employs TRBV2 and TRBJ2-3, with D possibly being TRBD2 (6 bases). Trimming stripped 2 bases from V and 5 bases from J, with 11 bases between. The CDR3 runs 14 residues. Germline V gene data show CDR1 as SNHLY and CDR2 as FYNNEI. CDR3 residues: CASSERGSVDTQYF. The CDR3 DNA is TGTGCCAGCAGTGAACGGGGGTCGGTAGATACGCAGTATTTT.

The chain has TRBV25-1 and TRBJ1-1; 7 bases are a match to TRBD1. Germline V gene sequence: CDR1 MGHDK, CDR2 SYGVNS. The CDR3 totals 14 residues. The J segment lost 7 bases and the V segment lost 5 bases, leaving 10 bases of the junction unmatched. The CDR3 DNA reads TGTGCCAGCAGTCCCTGGGACAGCTTCAATGAAGCTTTCTTT. This gives the protein CASSPWDSFNEAFF.

The chain uses TRBV4-1 and TRBJ2-3; TRBD2 is a possible D gene (5 bases). This CDR3 is built from 14 residues. V was trimmed by 4 bases and J by 6 bases, leaving 14 bases between them. Germline-derived CDR1 and CDR2 are MGHRA and YSYEKL. DNA for the CDR3: TGCGCCAGCAGCCCGGGGATTGGCGCTGATACGCAGTATTTT. Its translation: CASSPGIGADTQYF.

V usage is TRBV5-6 and J usage is TRBJ1-5; the D is unclear. Trimming removed 0 bases from V and 5 bases from J, with 9 bases in between. CDR3 length: 14 amino acids. The V gene's germline CDR1 is SGHDT and CDR2 YYEEEE. DNA for the CDR3: TGTGCCAGCAGCTTGGCTGGCGGGGATCAGCCCCAGCATTTT. Residues: CASSLAGGDQPQHF.

This clone showed up just once. This rearrangement joins TRBV27 to TRBJ2-1, with 7 bases that match TRBD1. The V segment lost 6 bases and the J segment 5 bases; nucleotides outside the gene matches: 4. The CDR3 contains 13 residues. Germline CDR1 reads MNHEY; CDR2 reads SMNVEV (reference sequence). CDR3 nucleotides: TGTGCCAGCAGCTTTGACAGGGACAATGAGCAGTTCTTC. It codes for CASSFDRDNEQFF.

V is TRBV10-1 and J is TRBJ2-5; 7 nucleotides line up with TRBD2. The DNA end is more similar to TRBJ2-7, so the J call may be wrong. The germline V gene has CDR1 WNHNN and CDR2 SYGVQD (reference sequence). This CDR3 spans 12 amino acids. CDR3 amino acids: CASGGSPYEQYF. CDR3 sequence (DNA): TGCGCCAGTGGCGGGAGTCCCTACGAGCAGTACTTC.

In nucleotides, the CDR3 is TGTGCCAGCAGCCGAGCGGCCAGGGTAGCGGGGATCTTCTACGAGCAGTACTTC. Amino acid sequence: CASSRAARVAGIFYEQYF. The chain combines TRBV4-2 with TRBJ2-7; TRBD2 matches 8 bases. This CDR3 has 18 amino acids. Germline loops: CDR1 LGHNA, CDR2 YNFKEQ. Trimming removed 4 bases from V and 3 bases from J; junction bases left unmatched: 17.

This clone was recorded once. CDR3 nucleotide sequence: TGTGCCAGTAGTACCCCCCGCAGGGAACAAGAGACCCAGTACTTC. This translates into CASSTPRREQETQYF. The J gene is TRBJ2-5, the V gene TRBV19, with a possible D match to TRBD1 (5 bases). The V gene lost 4 bases and the J gene lost 2 bases, with 14 bases spanning the gap. Germline V gene sequence: CDR1 LNHDA, CDR2 SQIVND (reference sequence). The CDR3 spans 15 residues.

V usage is TRBV28 and J usage is TRBJ2-1; D uncertain. Germline CDR1 and CDR2: MDHEN and SYDVKM. The V end was cut by 1 base, the J end by 8 bases, with 15 bases between. This CDR3 is 15 amino acids long. The CDR3, as DNA: TGTGCCAGCAGTTTATCCCTACCACTGTCTCATGAGCAGTTCTTC. As protein: CASSLSLPLSHEQFF.

The chain employs TRBV7-8 and TRBJ2-1; weak D call: TRBD1 (5 bases). V was shortened by 5 bases and J by 2 bases, with 10 bases between the two germline ends. This CDR3 has 14 residues. From germline, CDR1 is SGHVS and CDR2 FQNEAQ. Here the CDR3 DNA reads TGTGCCAGCAGCCCCGACAGTGCCTACAATGAGCAGTTCTTC. It yields the protein CASSPDSAYNEQFF.

V and J are TRBV5-4 and TRBJ1-1, with a weak D call TRBD1 (5 bases). The CDR3 extends over 17 amino acids. The V end was cut by 0 bases, the J end by 0 bases, with 15 bases between. Per the germline V gene, CDR1 is SGHNT and CDR2 is YYREEE (reference sequence). CDR3 loop: CASSLDFGRVMNTEAFF. The CDR3 DNA reads as TGTGCCAGCAGCTTGGATTTTGGCAGGGTCATGAACACTGAAGCTTTCTTT.

The chain is built from TRBV5-1 and TRBJ2-2; TRBD2 matches at 7 bases. CDR3 length: 15 amino acids. J gave up 5 bases and V 0 bases, and 4 bases lay outside the gene matches. Germline V gives CDR1 SGHRS, CDR2 YFSETQ. The DNA of the CDR3 is TGCGCCAGCAGCTTGGAGTGGGGAGGGACCGGGGAGCTGTTTTTT. This gives the protein CASSLEWGGTGELFF.

This rearrangement joins TRBV5-1 to TRBJ2-1, with TRBD2 identical over 7 bases. CDR3 size: 17 residues. The ends lost 2 bases at V and 2 bases at J; junction bases unmatched: 10. The V gene's germline CDR1 is SGHRS and CDR2 YFSETQ. CDR3 sequence (DNA): TGCGCCAGCAGCTTCTCTAGCGGAGAAGGGGCCTACAATGAGCAGTTCTTC. This codes for CASSFSSGEGAYNEQFF.

Only a few counts were recorded for this clone. The chain carries TRBV5-4 and TRBJ2-7, with a possible D match to TRBD2 (7 bases). The CDR3 consists of 15 residues. CDR1 and CDR2 (germline): SGHNT, YYREEE (reference sequence). V lost 4 bases and J 3 bases, leaving 17 bases between the germline ends. In DNA form, the CDR3 reads TGTGCCAGCAGCCAAGAGGGGGAGGGGTTCTACGAGCAGTACTTC. Its translation is CASSQEGEGFYEQYF.

The chain combines TRBV19 with TRBJ1-1, with 8 bases identical to TRBD1. The CDR3 is 15 residues long. The germline gives CDR1 LNHDA, CDR2 SQIVND (reference sequence). The V gene end was trimmed by 1 base and the J gene end by 1 base; junction bases not matched to a gene: 2. The CDR3 DNA follows: TGTGCCAGTAGTATAGCGGGACAGGCGAACACTGAAGCTTTCTTT. This gives the protein CASSIAGQANTEAFF.

CDR3 region: CASSQDVRVDRGGEQYF. CDR3 bases: TGTGCCAGCAGCCAAGATGTGCGGGTGGACCGGGGGGGCGAGCAGTACTTC. The gene calls are TRBV4-2 and TRBJ2-5; TRBD2 aligns across 8 bases. The J call is uncertain, as TRBJ2-7 better fits the DNA end. Germline V CDR1 and CDR2: LGHNA, YNFKEQ. The CDR3 spans 17 residues.

About this clone: Other DNA sequences in this specimen translate into the identical CDR3. The rearrangement uses TRBV5-1 and TRBJ1-1; 8 bases agree with TRBD1. Germline-derived CDR1 and CDR2 are SGHRS and YFSETQ. V was pared by 0 bases and J by 5 bases, with 3 bases of the junction left unmatched. The CDR3 totals 14 residues. For the CDR3, the DNA is TGCGCCAGCAGCTTGGACAGGGGGTTGACTGAAGCTTTCTTT. It codes for CASSLDRGLTEAFF.

J is TRBJ1-1 and V is TRBV19; no firm D call. The V end lost 6 bases, the J end lost 6 bases, and 20 bases lay between the germline ends. This CDR3 comprises 15 residues. Germline values: CDR1 LNHDA, CDR2 SQIVND (reference sequence). The CDR3 region has the DNA TGTGCCAGTAGATCTGAGGGCAGGCCCAGAGCTGAAGCTTTCTTT. It translates to CASRSEGRPRAEAFF.

The CDR3 loop reads CASSSPGASRDTQYF. In nucleotides, the CDR3 is TGTGCCAGTAGTAGCCCAGGGGCCAGTAGAGATACGCAGTATTTT. This chain joins TRBV19 and TRBJ2-3; D is possibly TRBD1 (6 bases). The germline V gene has CDR1 LNHDA and CDR2 SQIVND (reference sequence). The ends were cut back, 4 bases at V and 5 bases at J, with 16 bases in the middle. This CDR3 spans 15 amino acids.

CDR3 nucleotides: TGCGCCAGCAGTGCGGGGGGGAAGTACGAGCAGTACTTC. It codes for CASSAGGKYEQYF. The rearrangement joins TRBV10-2 to TRBJ2-7; 8 positions match TRBD2. Germline V gives CDR1 WSHSY, CDR2 SAAADI. After removal of 4 bases from V and 4 bases from J, the junction contained 3 bases not matched to a gene. The CDR3 covers 13 residues.

The chain employs TRBV4-1 and TRBJ1-3; D is unclear. This CDR3 region has 17 residues. The V gene's germline CDR1 is MGHRA and CDR2 YSYEKL. V gave up 0 bases and J gave up 0 bases, with 12 bases separating them. This CDR3 is CASSQDSPGVSGNTIYF. The CDR3 nucleotides are TGCGCCAGCAGCCAAGATAGTCCCGGGGTCTCTGGAAACACCATATATTTT.

V usage is TRBV28 and J usage is TRBJ1-2; TRBD1 might be the D (5 bases). The V end was cut by 3 bases, the J end by 4 bases, with 12 bases between. The CDR3 is 14 amino acids. Germline CDR1 MDHEN, CDR2 SYDVKM. The CDR3 DNA follows: TGTGCCAGCAGTTTCGGGGGTCTGTCCTATGGCTACACCTTC. Translating it yields CASSFGGLSYGYTF.

This chain links TRBV27 with TRBJ2-5; 9 nucleotides match TRBD1. The J call may not be correct, given that the DNA end is closer to TRBJ2-7. CDR3 size: 13 residues. The germline gives CDR1 MNHEY, CDR2 SMNVEV (reference sequence). The CDR3 DNA follows: TGTGCCAGCAGTATACAGGGGGCCCACGAGCAGTACTTC. Translation gives CASSIQGAHEQYF.

The CDR3: CASSEPGLAGLSALNHYEQYF. The CDR3 bases are TGTGCCAGCAGTGAGCCGGGTCTAGCGGGATTGTCGGCACTGAACCACTACGAGCAGTACTTC. This rearrangement joins TRBV2 to TRBJ2-7; 9 nucleotides line up with TRBD2. Germline trimming cut 3 bases from V and 3 bases from J; bases unmatched to any gene: 24. Germline V gene data show CDR1 as SNHLY and CDR2 as FYNNEI. This CDR3 comprises 21 residues.